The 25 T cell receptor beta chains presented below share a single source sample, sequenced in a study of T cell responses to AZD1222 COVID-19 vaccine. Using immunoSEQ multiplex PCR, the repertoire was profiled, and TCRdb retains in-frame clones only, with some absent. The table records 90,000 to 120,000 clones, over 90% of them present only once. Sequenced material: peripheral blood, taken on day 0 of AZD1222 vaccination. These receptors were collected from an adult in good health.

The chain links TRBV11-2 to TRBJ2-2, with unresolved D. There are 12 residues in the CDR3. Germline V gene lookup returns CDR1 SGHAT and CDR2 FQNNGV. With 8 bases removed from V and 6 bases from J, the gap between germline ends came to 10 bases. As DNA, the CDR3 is TGTGCCAGCGTAAGGGTGGCCGGGGAGCTGTTTTTT. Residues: CASVRVAGELFF.

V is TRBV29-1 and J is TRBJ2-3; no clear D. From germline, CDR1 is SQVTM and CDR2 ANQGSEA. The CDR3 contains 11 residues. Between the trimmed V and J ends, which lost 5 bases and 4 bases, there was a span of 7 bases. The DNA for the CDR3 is TGCAGCGTTCTGGACGCAGATACGCAGTATTTT. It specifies CSVLDADTQYF.

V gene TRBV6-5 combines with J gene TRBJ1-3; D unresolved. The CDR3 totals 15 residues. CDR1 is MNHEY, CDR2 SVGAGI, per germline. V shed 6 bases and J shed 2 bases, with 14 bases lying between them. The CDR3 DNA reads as TGTGCCAGCAGCCGAAACTCTGGGGCTGGAAACACCATATATTTT. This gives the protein CASSRNSGAGNTIYF.

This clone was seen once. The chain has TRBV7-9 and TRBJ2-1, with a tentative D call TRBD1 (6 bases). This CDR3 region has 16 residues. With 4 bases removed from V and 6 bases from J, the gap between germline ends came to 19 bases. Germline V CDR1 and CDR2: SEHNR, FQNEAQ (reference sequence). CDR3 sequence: CASSSTPSFRGNEQFF. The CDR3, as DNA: TGTGCCAGCAGCTCAACGCCTTCCTTCAGGGGCAATGAGCAGTTCTTC.

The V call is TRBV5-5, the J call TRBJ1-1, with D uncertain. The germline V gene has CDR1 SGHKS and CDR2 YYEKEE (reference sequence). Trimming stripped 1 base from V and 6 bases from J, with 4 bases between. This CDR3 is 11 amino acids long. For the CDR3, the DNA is TGTGCCAGCAGCTTGAGATCTGAAGCTTTCTTT. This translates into CASSLRSEAFF.

In nucleotides, the CDR3 is TGTGCCAGCAGCCTGGCCAACCTTCAGTACTTC. It codes for CASSLANLQYF. The V gene is TRBV6-6, the J gene TRBJ2-4, with D unclear. V was pared by 6 bases and J by 11 bases, with 11 bases between. The CDR3 has 11 residues. Germline V CDR1 and CDR2: MNHNY, SVGAGI (reference sequence).

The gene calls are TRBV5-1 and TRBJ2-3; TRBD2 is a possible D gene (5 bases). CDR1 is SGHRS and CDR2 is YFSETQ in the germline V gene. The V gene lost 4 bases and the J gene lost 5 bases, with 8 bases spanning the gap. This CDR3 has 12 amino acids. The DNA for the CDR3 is TGCGCCAGCAGCGCCGGGAAAGATACGCAGTATTTT. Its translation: CASSAGKDTQYF.

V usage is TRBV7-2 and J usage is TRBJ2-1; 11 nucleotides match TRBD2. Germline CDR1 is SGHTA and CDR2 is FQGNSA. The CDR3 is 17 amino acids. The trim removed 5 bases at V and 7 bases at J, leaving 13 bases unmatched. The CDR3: CASSPRRLAGGGNEQFF. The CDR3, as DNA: TGTGCCAGCAGCCCCCGCAGGCTAGCGGGAGGTGGGAATGAGCAGTTCTTC.

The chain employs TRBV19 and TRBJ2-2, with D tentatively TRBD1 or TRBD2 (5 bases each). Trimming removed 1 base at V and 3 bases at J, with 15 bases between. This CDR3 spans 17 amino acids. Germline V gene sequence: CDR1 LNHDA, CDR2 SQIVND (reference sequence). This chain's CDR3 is CASSIARGPRDTGELFF. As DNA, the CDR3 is TGTGCCAGTAGTATAGCCCGGGGACCTAGGGACACCGGGGAGCTGTTTTTT.

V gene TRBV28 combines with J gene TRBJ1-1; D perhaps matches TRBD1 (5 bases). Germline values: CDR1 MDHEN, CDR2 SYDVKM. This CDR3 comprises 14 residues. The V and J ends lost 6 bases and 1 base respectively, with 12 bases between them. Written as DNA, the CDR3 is TGTGCCAGCAGCCCTAATCAGGGGAACACTGAAGCTTTCTTT. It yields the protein CASSPNQGNTEAFF.

The CDR3 is CASSEAGWGYGYTF. The CDR3 DNA sequence: TGTGCCAGCAGTGAAGCAGGGTGGGGCTATGGCTACACCTTC. The chain combines TRBV2 with TRBJ1-2; D is uncertain. Germline V gene sequence: CDR1 SNHLY, CDR2 FYNNEI. CDR3 length: 14 amino acids. Trimming pared 0 bases from V and 4 bases from J, leaving 9 bases between.

As DNA, the CDR3 is TGTGCCAGCAGCTTTGACGGTTTCCACACTGAAGCTTTCTTT. Translation: CASSFDGFHTEAFF. V is TRBV3-1 (or the pseudogene TRBV3-2) and J is TRBJ1-1; D gene uncertain. The V gene's germline CDR1 is LGHDT and CDR2 YNNKEL (reference sequence). The CDR3 spans 14 residues. Deletions cut 5 bases from V and 3 bases from J, with 13 bases between.

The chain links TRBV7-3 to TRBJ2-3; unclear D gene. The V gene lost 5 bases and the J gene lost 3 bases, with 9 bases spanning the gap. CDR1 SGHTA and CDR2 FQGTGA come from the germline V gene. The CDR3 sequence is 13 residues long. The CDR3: CASSAQPTDTQYF. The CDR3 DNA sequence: TGTGCCAGCAGCGCGCAACCTACAGATACGCAGTATTTT.

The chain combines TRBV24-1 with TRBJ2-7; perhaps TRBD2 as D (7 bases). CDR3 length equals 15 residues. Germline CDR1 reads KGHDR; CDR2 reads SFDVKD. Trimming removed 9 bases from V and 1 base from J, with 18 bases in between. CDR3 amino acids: CATPPRGAKSYEQYF. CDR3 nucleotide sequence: TGTGCCACCCCCCCTCGGGGGGCAAAGTCCTACGAGCAGTACTTC.

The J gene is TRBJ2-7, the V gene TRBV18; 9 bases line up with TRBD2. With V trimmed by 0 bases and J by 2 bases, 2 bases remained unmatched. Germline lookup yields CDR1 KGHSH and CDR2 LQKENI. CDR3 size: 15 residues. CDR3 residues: CASSPPLAGTYEQYF. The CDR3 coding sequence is TGTGCCAGCTCACCACCCCTAGCGGGAACCTACGAGCAGTACTTC. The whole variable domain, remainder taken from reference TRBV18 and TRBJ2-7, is NAGVMQNPRHLVRRRGQEARLRCSPMKGHSHVYWYRQLPEEGLKFMVYLQKENIIDESGMPKERFSAEFPKEGPSILRIQQVVRGDSAAYFCASSPPLAGTYEQYFGPGTRLTVT.

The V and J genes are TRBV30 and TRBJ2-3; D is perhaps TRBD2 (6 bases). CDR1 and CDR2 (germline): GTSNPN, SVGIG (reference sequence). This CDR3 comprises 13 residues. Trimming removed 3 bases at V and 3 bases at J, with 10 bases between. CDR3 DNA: TGTGCCTGGAGCCGGCTAGCGACAGATACGCAGTATTTT. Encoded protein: CAWSRLATDTQYF. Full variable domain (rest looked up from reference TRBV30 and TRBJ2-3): SQTIHQWPATLVQPVGSPLSLECTVEGTSNPNLYWYRQAAGRGLQLLFYSVGIGQISSEVPQNLSASRPQDRQFILSSKKLLLSDSGFYLCAWSRLATDTQYFGPGTRLTVL.

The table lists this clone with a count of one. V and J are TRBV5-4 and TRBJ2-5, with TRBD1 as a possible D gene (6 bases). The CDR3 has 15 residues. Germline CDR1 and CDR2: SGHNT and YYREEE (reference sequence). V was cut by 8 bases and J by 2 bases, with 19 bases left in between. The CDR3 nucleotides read TGTGCCAGTCTCCCCAGGGGTGGGCTACAAGAGACCCAGTACTTC. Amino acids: CASLPRGGLQETQYF.

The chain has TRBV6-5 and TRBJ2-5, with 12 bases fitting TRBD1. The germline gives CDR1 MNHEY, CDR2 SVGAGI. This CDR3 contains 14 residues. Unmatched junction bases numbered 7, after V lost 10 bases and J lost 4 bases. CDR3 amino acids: CATKRDRGRETQYF. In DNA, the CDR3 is TGTGCCACCAAGAGGGACAGGGGGCGAGAGACCCAGTACTTC.

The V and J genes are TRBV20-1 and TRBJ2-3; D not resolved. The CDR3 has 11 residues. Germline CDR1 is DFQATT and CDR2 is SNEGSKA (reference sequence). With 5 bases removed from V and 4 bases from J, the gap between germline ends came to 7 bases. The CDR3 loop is CSARQPDTQYF. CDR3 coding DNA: TGCAGTGCTCGACAACCAGATACGCAGTATTTT.

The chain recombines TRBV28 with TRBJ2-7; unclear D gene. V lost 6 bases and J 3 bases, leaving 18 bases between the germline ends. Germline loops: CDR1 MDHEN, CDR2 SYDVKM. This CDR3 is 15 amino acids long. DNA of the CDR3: TGTGCCAGCAGGAACGACCAGGCATGGAGCTACGAGCAGTACTTC. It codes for CASRNDQAWSYEQYF.

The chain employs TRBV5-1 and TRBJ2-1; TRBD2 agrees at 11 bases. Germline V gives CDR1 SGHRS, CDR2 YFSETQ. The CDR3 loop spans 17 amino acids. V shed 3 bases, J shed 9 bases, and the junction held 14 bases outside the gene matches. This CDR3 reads CASSSRWLGTSGSEQFF. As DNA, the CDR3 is TGCGCCAGCAGCTCACGATGGCTTGGGACTAGCGGATCTGAGCAGTTCTTC.

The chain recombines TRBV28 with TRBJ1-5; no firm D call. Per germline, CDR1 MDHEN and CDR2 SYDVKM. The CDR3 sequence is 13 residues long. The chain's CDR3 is CAANRNSNQPQHF. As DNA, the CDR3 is TGTGCGGCAAACCGTAATAGCAATCAGCCCCAGCATTTT.

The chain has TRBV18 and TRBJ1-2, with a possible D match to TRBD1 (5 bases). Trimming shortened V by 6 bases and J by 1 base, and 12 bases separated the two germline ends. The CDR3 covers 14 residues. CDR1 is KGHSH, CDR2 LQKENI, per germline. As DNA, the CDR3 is TGTGCCAGCTCTCGTCCCCAGGGTAACTATGGCTACACCTTC. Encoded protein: CASSRPQGNYGYTF.

CDR3: CASSNPRLSHNEQFF. CDR3 sequence (DNA): TGTGCCAGCAGCAACCCTAGATTAAGCCACAATGAGCAGTTCTTC. V is TRBV6-5 and J is TRBJ2-1; no clear D gene. V was clipped by 6 bases and J by 5 bases, with 17 bases between them. CDR3 length equals 15 residues. The germline V gene encodes CDR1 MNHEY and CDR2 SVGAGI.

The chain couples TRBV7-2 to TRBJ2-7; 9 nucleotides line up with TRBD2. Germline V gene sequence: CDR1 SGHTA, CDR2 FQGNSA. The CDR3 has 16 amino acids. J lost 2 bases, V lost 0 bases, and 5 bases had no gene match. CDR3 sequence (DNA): TGTGCCAGCAGCTTAGCGTCGGTAGCGGGAGCCTACGAGCAGTACTTC. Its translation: CASSLASVAGAYEQYF.